The 13 T cell receptor beta chains below come from one sample, sequenced in a study of T cells in Graves' hyperthyroidism and ophthalmopathy (dated by TCRdb to between 2019 and 2020). Library preparation was by multiplex PCR. Sequencing instrument: Illumina HiSeq 2000. Amplification of TCR beta CDR3 regions was carried out from RNA transcripts. The TCR CDR3 was subjected to a first round of RT-PCR using the HTBI primer set and the Qiagen OneStep RT-PCR kit. TCRdb applied fastp at Q25 and MiXCR to the public reads, then kept only in-frame beta chains. Records with the same CDR3 protein are collapsed into one entry carrying the most frequent genes and DNA. The sample table holds 500,000 to 550,000 distinct CDR3 sequences, of which less than 25% were seen once. Around a quarter of the sample lies in the top ten. Sequenced input: blood. The receptors were sampled from a young man with Graves' hyperthyroidism.

This chain links TRBV6-2 or TRBV6-3 with TRBJ1-2; D might be TRBD1 (5 bases). Trimming removed 2 bases from V and 0 bases from J, with 13 bases in between. Germline V gene data show CDR1 as MNHEY and CDR2 as SVGEGT. CDR3 length equals 16 residues. The CDR3 protein is CASSYPMDTTNYGYTF. As DNA, the CDR3 is TGTGCCAGCAGTTACCCCATGGACACCACTAACTATGGCTACACCTTC.

The sample holds many counts of this clonotype. The chain couples TRBV19 to TRBJ1-2; D might be TRBD1 (6 bases). CDR1 and CDR2 (germline): LNHDA, SQIVND (reference sequence). V lost 5 bases, J lost 4 bases, and 14 bases lay in between. This CDR3 comprises 14 residues. The CDR3: CASSLPGQLYGYTF. DNA of the CDR3: TGTGCCAGTAGTCTCCCAGGACAGCTCTATGGCTACACCTTC.

This clonotype has a count of ten or more. The rearrangement joins TRBV20-1 to TRBJ2-5, with 8 bases fitting TRBD1. This CDR3 region has 15 residues. Germline V gene data show CDR1 as DFQATT and CDR2 as SNEGSKA (reference sequence). V lost 5 bases to trimming and J lost 2 bases; unmatched junction nucleotides: 10. The CDR3, as DNA: TGCAGTGCTCTCCAGGGGACAGGCTTACAAGAGACCCAGTACTTC. Its protein is CSALQGTGLQETQYF.

In this sample, this clonotype turned up many times. V gene TRBV20-1 combines with J gene TRBJ1-5, with TRBD1 identical over 10 bases. The CDR3 length is 15 residues. Germline V lookup: CDR1 DFQATT, CDR2 SNEGSKA (reference sequence). Unmatched junction bases numbered 3, after V lost 1 base and J lost 3 bases. DNA of the CDR3: TGCAGTGCTAGAGGGACAGGGGGGAACAATCAGCCCCAGCATTTT. It encodes CSARGTGGNNQPQHF.

Only one count was recorded for this clonotype. This chain links TRBV25-1 with TRBJ1-5, with 7 nucleotides matching TRBD1. This CDR3 contains 13 residues. The germline CDR1 and CDR2 sequences are MGHDK and SYGVNS. With V trimmed by 2 bases and J by 12 bases, 7 bases remained unmatched. The CDR3 is CASSERETGRQHF. CDR3 DNA: TGTGCCAGCAGTGAAAGGGAGACAGGGCGCCAGCATTTT.

At least ten counts were recorded for this clonotype. This sequence joins TRBV29-1 and TRBJ2-5; 9 bases fit TRBD1. Unmatched junction bases numbered 12, after V lost 5 bases and J lost 5 bases. The CDR3 runs to 15 residues. Germline values: CDR1 SQVTM, CDR2 ANQGSEA. CDR3: CSVSETGGHWETQYF. CDR3 in DNA: TGCAGCGTTTCCGAGACAGGGGGTCATTGGGAGACCCAGTACTTC.

V and J are TRBV6-2 or TRBV6-3 and TRBJ2-5; the D gene is possibly TRBD2 (6 bases). Germline V gene lookup returns CDR1 MNHEY and CDR2 SVGEGT. Trimming pared 4 bases from V and 1 base from J, leaving 19 bases between. The CDR3 consists of 17 residues. CDR3 loop: CASSSRVVGTPQETQYF. The CDR3 bases are TGTGCCAGCAGTTCAAGGGTAGTAGGGACTCCCCAAGAGACCCAGTACTTC.

This clonotype was seen at least ten times. V and J are TRBV28 and TRBJ2-7, with a weak D call TRBD2 (5 bases). Germline V CDR1 and CDR2: MDHEN, SYDVKM. The germline V and J ends were trimmed by 10 bases and 7 bases, with 11 bases remaining between them. The CDR3 sequence is 10 residues long. CDR3: CATWSGEQYF. CDR3 bases: TGTGCCACCTGGTCGGGAGAGCAGTACTTC.

This clonotype was detected many times. The chain carries TRBV19 and TRBJ2-5, with D maybe TRBD1 (6 bases). Germline-derived CDR1 and CDR2 are LNHDA and SQIVND (reference sequence). The V end lost 0 bases, the J end lost 5 bases, and 10 bases lay between the germline ends. The CDR3 is 14 amino acids. The CDR3 DNA reads TGTGCCAGTAGTATAGAGAATCAGGGGGAGACCCAGTACTTC. Amino acids: CASSIENQGETQYF.

The chain carries TRBV11-2 and TRBJ1-3; 7 nucleotides align to TRBD1. The germline gives CDR1 SGHAT, CDR2 FQNNGV. V lost 3 bases to trimming and J lost 0 bases; unmatched junction nucleotides: 5. This CDR3 spans 16 amino acids. The CDR3 bases are TGTGCCAGCAGCTTCGGGACAGTAACCTCTGGAAACACCATATATTTT. Its translation: CASSFGTVTSGNTIYF.

This clonotype was detected ten times or more. The rearrangement joins TRBV6-1 to TRBJ1-2; a weak D match, TRBD1 (6 bases). Germline assignment: CDR1 MNHNS and CDR2 SASEGT. The CDR3 loop spans 16 amino acids. Trimming removed 1 base at V and 4 bases at J, with 16 bases between. The CDR3 reads CASSEEGGGRGYGYTF. The CDR3 DNA is TGTGCCAGCAGTGAAGAGGGCGGGGGGCGAGGCTATGGCTACACCTTC.

The rearrangement links TRBV6-1 to TRBJ2-7; weak D call: TRBD2 (5 bases). The CDR3 is made up of 12 amino acids. In germline, CDR1 is MNHNS, CDR2 SASEGT. Trimming removed 2 bases from V and 6 bases from J, with 8 bases in between. CDR3 loop: CASSENGIEQYF. The CDR3 nucleotides are TGTGCCAGCAGTGAAAACGGGATCGAGCAGTACTTC.

The sample holds many counts of this clonotype. CDR3 protein: CASSSAGYSTDTQYF. The CDR3 region has the DNA TGCGCCAGCTCAAGCGCAGGATATAGCACAGATACGCAGTATTTT. This chain uses TRBV5-1 with TRBJ2-3; no clear D. Germline lookup yields CDR1 SGHRS and CDR2 YFSETQ. CDR3 length equals 15 residues. Trimming shortened V by 7 bases and J by 0 bases, and 15 bases separated the two germline ends.